Listed below are T cell receptor beta chains from one sample, sequenced in a study of blood T cell repertoires in COVID-19. The assay was immunoSEQ multiplex PCR, and TCRdb's table has in-frame clones only and misses some. The sample holds some 200,000 clones, approximately 84% seen once. The sample comprised peripheral blood. The origin of the receptors is a woman aged 45-60 years with active or convalescent COVID-19. CDR3s include the opening cysteine and the closing phenylalanine or tryptophan. D genes are given only for firm matches. Part of the rows lack a size; the others show once, few, many or a class for expanded clones.

TRBV18,.,few,TRBJ1-3,TGTGCCTCTCAGGGGCTCGACACCATATATTTT,CASQGLDTIYF
TRBV4-1,.,.,TRBJ1-5,TGCGCCAGCAGCCAAGTCAGGGATAGCAATCAGCCCCAGCATTTT,CASSQVRDSNQPQHF
TRBV4-2,TRBD1,.,TRBJ2-7,TGTGCCAGCAGCCAAAGGGGACAGGTTAGCGACGAGCAGTACTTC,CASSQRGQVSDEQYF
TRBV6-4,TRBD1,.,TRBJ2-5,TGTGCCAGCAGTGAAATACCGGGACAGGGAGGGGAGACCCAGTACTTC,CASSEIPGQGGETQYF
TRBV5-4,TRBD1,.,TRBJ1-1,TGTGCCGCGGGGCAGGGGGCGTCGGCTTTCTTT,CAAGQGASAFF
TRBV5-1,.,many,TRBJ1-1,TGCGCCAGCAGCTTGGGGTGGGGCGGCACTGAAGCTTTCTTT,CASSLGWGGTEAFF
TRBV5-1,TRBD1,.,TRBJ2-5,TGCGCCAGCAGAAGAGGGACAGGGGGTATACAAGAGACCCAGTACTTC,CASRRGTGGIQETQYF
TRBV5-1,TRBD1,.,TRBJ1-6,TGCGCCAGCAGCTGGAGCCAACAGGGGTTCCTCCACTTT,CASSWSQQGFLHF
TRBV19,.,.,TRBJ2-1,TGTGCCAGTAGTCCGGGGACTGACTACAATGAGCAGTTCTTC,CASSPGTDYNEQFF
TRBV30,.,once,TRBJ1-2,TGTGCCTGGAGTCCAGGGGAATATGGCTACACCTTC,CAWSPGEYGYTF
TRBV10-2,TRBD1,.,TRBJ1-5,TGCGCCACTTCGACAGGGGGCCTTATTCAGCCCCAGCATTTT,CATSTGGLIQPQHF
TRBV13,.,.,TRBJ1-4,TGTGCCAGCACCGACCAGGGTTTGGGTAATGAAAAACTGTTTTTT,CASTDQGLGNEKLFF
TRBV10-3,.,.,TRBJ2-1,TGTGCCATCAATAGCCCTTCGGGGAATGAGCAGTTCTTC,CAINSPSGNEQFF
TRBV7-9,.,.,TRBJ1-2,TGTGCCAGCAGCTTAGTTGGGGCTGGCTACACCTTC,CASSLVGAGYTF
TRBV12-3/TRBV12-4,.,.,TRBJ1-1,TGTGCCAGCAGTTTCGGACTTGAAGCTTTCTTT,CASSFGLEAFF
TRBV7-2,.,.,TRBJ1-5,TGTGCCAGCAGCTTAAGGGCACAGGGTGGGCAGCCCCAGCATTTT,CASSLRAQGGQPQHF
TRBV7-6,.,.,TRBJ1-1,TGTGCCAGCAGCTTAGCGCCGGGAGCTGAAGCTTTCTTT,CASSLAPGAEAFF
TRBV7-2,TRBD1,.,TRBJ1-2,TGTGCCAGCCAGGGGGGCTATGGCTACACCTTC,CASQGGYGYTF
TRBV29-1,TRBD2,.,TRBJ2-3,TGCAGCGTTGTTGGGCTAGCGGGGCCCACAGATACGCAGTATTTT,CSVVGLAGPTDTQYF
TRBV18,.,.,TRBJ1-1,TGTGCCAGCTCACAGGGGTCAGGCGCTGAAGCTTTCTTT,CASSQGSGAEAFF
TRBV2,.,.,TRBJ1-2,TGTGCCAGCAGTCCACCCCAGGGGCTGGGTTATGGCTACACCTTC,CASSPPQGLGYGYTF
TRBV7-9,TRBD1,once,TRBJ1-2,TGTGCCAGCTATCAGGGGGGTGGCTACACCTTC,CASYQGGGYTF
TRBV3-1/TRBV3-2,.,.,TRBJ1-1,TGTGCCAGCAGCCGCACGTCAAGGGGCACTGAAGCTTTCTTT,CASSRTSRGTEAFF
TRBV2,TRBD1,.,TRBJ2-2,TGTGCCAGCAGTGTCGCGGGACAGGCATTTACCGGGGAGCTGTTTTTT,CASSVAGQAFTGELFF
TRBV28,.,.,TRBJ2-1,TGTGCCAGCTGGTGGAGTAGCGGCGGCAATGAGCAGTTCTTC,CASWWSSGGNEQFF
TRBV6-2/TRBV6-3,.,few,TRBJ2-3,TGTGCCAGCAGTAGGGCCCTAGCGGATACGCAGTATTTT,CASSRALADTQYF
TRBV2,TRBD1,.,TRBJ2-2,TGTGCCAGCAGTTCCCGGGACAGGGTGGCCGGGGAGCTGTTTTTT,CASSSRDRVAGELFF
TRBV29-1,TRBD2,.,TRBJ2-3,TGCAGCGCAGGGACTAGCGGGGCCGATACGCAGTATTTT,CSAGTSGADTQYF
TRBV27,.,.,TRBJ2-7,TGTGCCAGCAGGAACCGTCGTCGGGAATTGAAGCAGTACTTC,CASRNRRRELKQYF
TRBV5-1,.,.,TRBJ2-2,TGCGCCAGCAGCTTGAACGGTGGGGCAGGAAGAAAGACCGGGGAGCTGTTTTTT,CASSLNGGAGRKTGELFF
TRBV2,.,.,TRBJ1-3,TGTGCCAGCTCTAAGGGAGCCGGAAACACCATATATTTT,CASSKGAGNTIYF
TRBV19,.,.,TRBJ1-2,TGTGCCAGTAGTATAGGCACAGGGATAGGCTACACCTTC,CASSIGTGIGYTF
TRBV6-5,TRBD1,.,TRBJ1-4,TGTGCCAGCAGCCGGGCCGGGGCAGGGGGTGAAAAACTGTTTTTT,CASSRAGAGGEKLFF
TRBV5-1,TRBD2,.,TRBJ2-7,TGCGCCAGCAAACTGACGACTAGCGGATCCTACGAGCAGTACTTC,CASKLTTSGSYEQYF
TRBV24-1,TRBD1,few,TRBJ1-1,TGTGCCACCGTGGGGAAGGGGGCCTCGAACACTGAAGCTTTCTTT,CATVGKGASNTEAFF
TRBV7-9,TRBD2,.,TRBJ2-5,TGTGCCAGCAGCCCCCGGGAGACTAGCGGGAGTGAGACCCAGTACTTC,CASSPRETSGSETQYF
TRBV3-1/TRBV3-2,TRBD2,.,TRBJ2-7,TGTGCCAGCAGCCCACCGGGACTAGCGGGATACGAGCAGTACTTC,CASSPPGLAGYEQYF
TRBV3-1/TRBV3-2,TRBD1,.,TRBJ1-1,TGTGCCAGCAGCCAGGACAGGCAAGCTTTCTTT,CASSQDRQAFF
TRBV5-1,TRBD1,few,TRBJ1-1,TGCGCCAGCAGCATAGGACAGGAGACATCTGAAGCTTTCTTT,CASSIGQETSEAFF
TRBV5-4,TRBD1,.,TRBJ2-1,TGTGCCAGCAGCTTGGGGGGACAGGGGGCATGGTACAATGAGCAGTTCTTC,CASSLGGQGAWYNEQFF
TRBV4-1,.,.,TRBJ1-5,TGCGCCAGCAGCCAAGGGCCGGGGAAGCCCCAGCATTTT,CASSQGPGKPQHF
TRBV1,.,.,TRBJ2-7,TGCACCAGCAGCCAAGGGGGACTTCCGTGCTACGAGCAGTACTTC,CTSSQGGLPCYEQYF
TRBV21-1,.,.,TRBJ2-6,TGTGCCAGCAGCAAAGGCGGCAGGGCCTACTCTGGGGCCAACGTCCTGACTTTC,CASSKGGRAYSGANVLTF
TRBV6-5,TRBD1,.,TRBJ2-2,TGTGCCAGTACCGGGACAGGGAGGACCGGGGAGCTGTTTTTT,CASTGTGRTGELFF
TRBV5-1,TRBD1,.,TRBJ1-5,TGCGCCAGCAGCATTGGGACAGGAAGGCAGCCCCAGCATTTT,CASSIGTGRQPQHF
TRBV2,.,.,TRBJ1-2,TGTGCCAGCAACCAGGGGACAAATTACACCTTC,CASNQGTNYTF
TRBV6-6,TRBD1,.,TRBJ1-5,TGTGCCAGCAGTTTCCGGACAGGGGCTCAGCCCCAGCATTTT,CASSFRTGAQPQHF
TRBV4-1,TRBD1,.,TRBJ2-7,TGCGCCAGCAGCCAAGGTGACTACTCGACAGGGATATACGAGCAGTACTTC,CASSQGDYSTGIYEQYF
TRBV28,TRBD1,.,TRBJ2-1,TGTGCCAGCAGTTTAGACAGGGGGTACAATGAGCAGTTCTTC,CASSLDRGYNEQFF
TRBV20-1,.,.,TRBJ2-3,TGCAGTGCGAGTGAAGGACTACCCGGCACAGATACGCAGTATTTT,CSASEGLPGTDTQYF
TRBV7-8,TRBD1,.,TRBJ1-5,TGTGCCAGCACCACTGGGACAGGGAATCAGCCCCAGCATTTT,CASTTGTGNQPQHF
TRBV9,TRBD1,.,TRBJ2-4,TGTGCCAGCAGCGTAGAAGGGGGCGGAATTCAGTACTTC,CASSVEGGGIQYF
TRBV5-1,.,.,TRBJ1-1,TGCGCCAGCAGCTTATTCGGGGTGAACACTGAAGCTTTCTTT,CASSLFGVNTEAFF
TRBV5-1,TRBD2,.,TRBJ2-2,TGCGCCAGCAGCTTTAGCGGGAGAGGCACCGGGGAGCTGTTTTTT,CASSFSGRGTGELFF